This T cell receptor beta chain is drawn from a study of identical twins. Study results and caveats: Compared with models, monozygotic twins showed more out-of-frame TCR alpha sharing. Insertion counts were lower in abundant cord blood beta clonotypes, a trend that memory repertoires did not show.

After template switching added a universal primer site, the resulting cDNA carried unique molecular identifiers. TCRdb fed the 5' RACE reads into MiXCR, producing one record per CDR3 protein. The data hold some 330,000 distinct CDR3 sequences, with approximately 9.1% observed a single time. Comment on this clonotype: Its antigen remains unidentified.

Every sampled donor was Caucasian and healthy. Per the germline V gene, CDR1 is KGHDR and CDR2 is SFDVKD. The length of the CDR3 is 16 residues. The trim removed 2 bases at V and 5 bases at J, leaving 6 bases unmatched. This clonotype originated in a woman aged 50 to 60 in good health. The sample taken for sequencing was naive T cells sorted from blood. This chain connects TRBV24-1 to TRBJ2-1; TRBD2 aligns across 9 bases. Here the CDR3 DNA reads TGTGCCACCAGTGATTCCCTAGCGGGATTGAACAATGAGCAGTTCTTC. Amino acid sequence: CATSDSLAGLNNEQFF.